The T cell receptor beta chain under discussion was sequenced for a study of blood T cells in healthy people across ages. Study background: In model experiments, template switching was able to capture about one barcoded beta molecule for every two T cells that were present.

The J segment lost 7 bases and the V segment lost 2 bases, leaving 6 bases of the junction unmatched. Germline V gene sequence: CDR1 LNHNV, CDR2 YYDKDF (reference sequence). This CDR3 region has 16 residues. Study results and caveats: Older age went with lower TCR beta diversity per million T cells, in a roughly linear way. Unsorted PBMCs prevented conclusive naive versus antigen-experienced comparison.

A J-beta primer mix and a sample-barcoded 5' primer were used in a second PCR of roughly 7 to 12 cycles. Template switching added a 12-random-nucleotide identifier to every cDNA molecule. One entry per CDR3 protein results from TCRdb running MiXCR on the 5' RACE reads. This table holds under 1,100,000 distinct CDR3 sequences, under 30% found once. A word on this clonotype: Its specificity is not known.

This same sample was also taken into another study, of T cells of mothers and their children.

The sequencing sample was made of blood. The chain carries TRBV15 and TRBJ2-1; 12 bases fit TRBD2. The receptor was isolated from a girl under 10 years old in good health. The CDR3 DNA is TGTGCCACCAGCAGATCGGGACTAGCGGGTGGGAATGAGCAGTTCTTC. It is translated as CATSRSGLAGGNEQFF.